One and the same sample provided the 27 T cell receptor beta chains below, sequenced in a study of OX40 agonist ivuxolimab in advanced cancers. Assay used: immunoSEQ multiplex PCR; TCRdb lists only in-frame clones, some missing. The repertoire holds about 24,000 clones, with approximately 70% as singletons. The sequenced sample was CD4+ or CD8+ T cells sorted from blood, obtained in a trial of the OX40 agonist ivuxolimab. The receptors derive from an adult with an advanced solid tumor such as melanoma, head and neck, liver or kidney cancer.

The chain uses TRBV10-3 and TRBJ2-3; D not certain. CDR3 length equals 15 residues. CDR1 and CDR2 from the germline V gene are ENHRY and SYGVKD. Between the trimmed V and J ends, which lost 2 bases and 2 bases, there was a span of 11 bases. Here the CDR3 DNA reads TGTGCCATCAGTGAGCTAGGGCCGGACACAGATACGCAGTATTTT. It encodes CAISELGPDTDTQYF.

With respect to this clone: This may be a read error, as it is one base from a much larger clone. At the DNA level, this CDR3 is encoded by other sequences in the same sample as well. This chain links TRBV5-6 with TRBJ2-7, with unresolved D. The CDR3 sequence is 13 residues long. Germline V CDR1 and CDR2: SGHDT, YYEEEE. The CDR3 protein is CASSPGRTYEQYF. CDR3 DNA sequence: TGTGCCAGCAGCCCCGGACGGACCTACGAGCAGTATTTC.

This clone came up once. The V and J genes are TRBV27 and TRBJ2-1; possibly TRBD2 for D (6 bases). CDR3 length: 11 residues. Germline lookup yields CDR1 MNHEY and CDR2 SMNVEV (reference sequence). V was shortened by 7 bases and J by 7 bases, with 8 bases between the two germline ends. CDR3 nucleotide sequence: TGTGCCAGCAATGGGGGGAATGAGCAGTTCTTC. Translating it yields CASNGGNEQFF.

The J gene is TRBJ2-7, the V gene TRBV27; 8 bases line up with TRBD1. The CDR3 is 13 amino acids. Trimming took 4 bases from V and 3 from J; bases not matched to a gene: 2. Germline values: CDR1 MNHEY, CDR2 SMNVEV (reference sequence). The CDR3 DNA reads TGTGCCAGCAGTTCTACAGGGGGCTACGAGCAGTACTTC. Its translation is CASSSTGGYEQYF.

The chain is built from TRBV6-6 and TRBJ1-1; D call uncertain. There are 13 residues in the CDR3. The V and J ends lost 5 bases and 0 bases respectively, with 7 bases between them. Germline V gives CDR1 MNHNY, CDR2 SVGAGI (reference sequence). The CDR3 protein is CASSLSVNTEAFF. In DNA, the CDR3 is TGTGCCAGCAGTCTATCAGTGAACACTGAAGCTTTCTTT.

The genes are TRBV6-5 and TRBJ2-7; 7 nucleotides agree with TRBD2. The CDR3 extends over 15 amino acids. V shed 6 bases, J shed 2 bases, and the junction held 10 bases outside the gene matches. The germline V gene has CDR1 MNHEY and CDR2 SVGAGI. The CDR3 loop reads CASRAGVGVPYEQYF. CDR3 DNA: TGTGCCAGCAGGGCGGGGGTCGGGGTCCCCTACGAGCAGTACTTC.

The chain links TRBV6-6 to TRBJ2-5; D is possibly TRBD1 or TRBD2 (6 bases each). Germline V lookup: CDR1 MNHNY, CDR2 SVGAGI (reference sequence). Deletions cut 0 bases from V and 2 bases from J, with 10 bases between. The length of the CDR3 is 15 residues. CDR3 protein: CASSYSGGVQETQYF. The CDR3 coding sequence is TGTGCCAGCAGTTACTCGGGGGGCGTGCAAGAGACCCAGTACTTC.

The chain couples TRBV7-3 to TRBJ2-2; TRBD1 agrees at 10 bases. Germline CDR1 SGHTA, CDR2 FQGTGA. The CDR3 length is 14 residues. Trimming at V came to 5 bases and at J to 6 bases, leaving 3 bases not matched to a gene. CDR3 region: CASSLGQGPGELFF. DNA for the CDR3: TGTGCCAGCAGCCTGGGACAGGGGCCCGGGGAGCTGTTTTTT.

DNA for the CDR3: TGTGCCAGCAGTTTGACAGGATTCTACGAGCAGTACTTC. It translates to CASSLTGFYEQYF. This chain uses TRBV28 with TRBJ2-7, with D possibly TRBD1 on 6 matching bases. Trimming shortened V by 3 bases and J by 3 bases, and 9 bases separated the two germline ends. Per germline, CDR1 MDHEN and CDR2 SYDVKM. The CDR3 covers 13 residues.

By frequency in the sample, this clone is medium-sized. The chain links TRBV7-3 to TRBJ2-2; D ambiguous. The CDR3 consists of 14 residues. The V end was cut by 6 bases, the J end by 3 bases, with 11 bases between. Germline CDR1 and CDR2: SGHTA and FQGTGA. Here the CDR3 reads CASSFRADTGELFF. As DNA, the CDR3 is TGTGCCAGCAGTTTCCGAGCTGACACCGGGGAGCTGTTTTTT.

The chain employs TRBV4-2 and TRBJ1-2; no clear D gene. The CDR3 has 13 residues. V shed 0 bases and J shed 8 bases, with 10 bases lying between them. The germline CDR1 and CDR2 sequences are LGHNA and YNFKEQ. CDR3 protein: CASSQDSVQGYTF. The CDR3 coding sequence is TGTGCCAGCAGCCAAGATTCGGTTCAAGGCTACACCTTC.

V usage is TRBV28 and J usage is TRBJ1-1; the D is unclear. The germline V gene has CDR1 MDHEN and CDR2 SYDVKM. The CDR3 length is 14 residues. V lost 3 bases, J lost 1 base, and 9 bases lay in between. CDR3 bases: TGTGCCAGCAGTTTTCAAACGGGGAACACTGAAGCTTTCTTT. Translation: CASSFQTGNTEAFF. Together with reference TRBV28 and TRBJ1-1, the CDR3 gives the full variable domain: DVKVTQSSRYLVKRTGEKVFLECVQDMDHENMFWYRQDPGLGLRLIYFSYDVKMKEKGDIPEGYSVSREKKERFSLILESASTNQTSMYLCASSFQTGNTEAFFGQGTRLTVV.

The DNA for the CDR3 is TGCGCCAGCAGCCAAGCAAGGGGGCGCGACGAGCAGTACTTC. It yields the protein CASSQARGRDEQYF. The V gene is TRBV4-1, the J gene TRBJ2-7, with TRBD1 identical over 7 bases. The J segment lost 5 bases and the V segment lost 1 base, leaving 5 bases of the junction unmatched. Germline loops: CDR1 MGHRA, CDR2 YSYEKL. The CDR3 is made up of 14 amino acids.

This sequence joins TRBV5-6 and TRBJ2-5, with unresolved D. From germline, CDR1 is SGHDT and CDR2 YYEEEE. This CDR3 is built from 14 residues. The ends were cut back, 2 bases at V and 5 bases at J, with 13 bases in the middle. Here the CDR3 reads CASSFLASPETQYF. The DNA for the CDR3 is TGTGCCAGCAGCTTTTTGGCCTCGCCCGAGACCCAGTACTTC. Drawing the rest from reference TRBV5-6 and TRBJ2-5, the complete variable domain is DAGVTQSPTHLIKTRGQQVTLRCSPKSGHDTVSWYQQALGQGPQFIFQYYEEEERQRGNFPDRFSGHQFPNYSSELNVNALLLGDSALYLCASSFLASPETQYFGPGTRLLVL.

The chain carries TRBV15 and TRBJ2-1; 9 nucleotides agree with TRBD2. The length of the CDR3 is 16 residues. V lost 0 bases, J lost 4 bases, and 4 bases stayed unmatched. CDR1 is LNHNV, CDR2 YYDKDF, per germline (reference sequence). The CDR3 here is CATSRDQAGGYNEQFF. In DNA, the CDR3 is TGTGCCACCAGCAGAGATCAGGCGGGGGGGTACAATGAGCAGTTCTTC.

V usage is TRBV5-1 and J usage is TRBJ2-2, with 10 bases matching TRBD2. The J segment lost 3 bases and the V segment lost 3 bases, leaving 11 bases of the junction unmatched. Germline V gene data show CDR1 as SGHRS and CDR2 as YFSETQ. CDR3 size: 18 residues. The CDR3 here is CASSWSSGGAVDTGELFF. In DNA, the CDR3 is TGCGCCAGCAGCTGGTCCAGCGGGGGGGCCGTGGACACCGGGGAGCTGTTTTTT.

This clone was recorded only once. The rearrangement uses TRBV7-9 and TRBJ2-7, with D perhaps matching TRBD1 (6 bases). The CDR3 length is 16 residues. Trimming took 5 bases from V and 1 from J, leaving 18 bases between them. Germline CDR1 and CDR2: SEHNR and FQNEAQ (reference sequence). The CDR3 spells CASSASVGGGSYEQYF. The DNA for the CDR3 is TGTGCCAGCAGCGCCTCTGTAGGGGGTGGTTCCTACGAGCAGTACTTC.

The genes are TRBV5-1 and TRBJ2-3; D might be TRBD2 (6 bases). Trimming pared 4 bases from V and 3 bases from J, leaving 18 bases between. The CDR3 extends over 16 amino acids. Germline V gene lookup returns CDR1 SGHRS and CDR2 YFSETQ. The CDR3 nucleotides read TGCGCCAGCAGCGGGGGGTTCGAGGGCTGGACAGATACGCAGTATTTT. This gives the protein CASSGGFEGWTDTQYF.

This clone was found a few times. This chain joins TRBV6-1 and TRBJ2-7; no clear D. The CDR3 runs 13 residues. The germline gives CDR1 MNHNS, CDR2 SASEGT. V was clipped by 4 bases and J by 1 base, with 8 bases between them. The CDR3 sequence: CASSGDNSYEQYF. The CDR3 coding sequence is TGTGCCAGCAGTGGAGACAATTCCTACGAGCAGTACTTC.

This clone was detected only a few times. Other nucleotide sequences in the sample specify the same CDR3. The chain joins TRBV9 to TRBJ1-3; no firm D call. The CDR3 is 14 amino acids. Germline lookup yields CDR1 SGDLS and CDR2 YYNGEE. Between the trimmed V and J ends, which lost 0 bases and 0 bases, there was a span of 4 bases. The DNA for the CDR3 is TGTGCCAGCAGCGTAGGGATCTCTGGAAACACCATATATTTT. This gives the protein CASSVGISGNTIYF. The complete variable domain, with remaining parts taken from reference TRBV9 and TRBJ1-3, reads DSGVTQTPKHLITATGQRVTLRCSPRSGDLSVYWYQQSLDQGLQFLIQYYNGEERAKGNILERFSAQQFPDLHSELNLSSLELGDSALYFCASSVGISGNTIYFGEGSWLTVV.

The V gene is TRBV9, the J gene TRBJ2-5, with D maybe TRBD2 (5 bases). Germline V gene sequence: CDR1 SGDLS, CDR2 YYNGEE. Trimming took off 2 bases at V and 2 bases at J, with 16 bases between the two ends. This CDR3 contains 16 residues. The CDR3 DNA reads TGTGCCAGCAGCGTGACTTACTCGAGGGAGCAAGAGACCCAGTACTTC. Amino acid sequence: CASSVTYSREQETQYF.

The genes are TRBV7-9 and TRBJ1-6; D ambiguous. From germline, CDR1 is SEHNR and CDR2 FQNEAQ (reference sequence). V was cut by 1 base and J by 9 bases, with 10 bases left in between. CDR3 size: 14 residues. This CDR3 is CASSLGGGGSPLHF. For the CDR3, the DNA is TGTGCCAGCAGCTTAGGAGGAGGTGGTTCACCCCTCCACTTT.

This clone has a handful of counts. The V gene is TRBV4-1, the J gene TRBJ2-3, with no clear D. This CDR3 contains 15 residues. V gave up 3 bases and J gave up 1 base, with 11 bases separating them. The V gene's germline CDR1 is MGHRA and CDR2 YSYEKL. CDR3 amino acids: CASSQDLGRTDTQYF. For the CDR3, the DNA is TGCGCCAGCAGCCAGGACCTAGGCCGCACAGATACGCAGTATTTT.

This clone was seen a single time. The CDR3 DNA follows: TGTGCCAGTAGTATAGGACGCAGGGGTGAGACCCAGTACTTC. It codes for CASSIGRRGETQYF. This chain joins TRBV19 and TRBJ2-5, with D perhaps matching TRBD1 (6 bases). Germline CDR1 reads LNHDA; CDR2 reads SQIVND (reference sequence). The CDR3 covers 14 residues. Trimming pared 1 base from V and 5 bases from J, leaving 11 bases between.

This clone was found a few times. In nucleotides, the CDR3 is TGTGCCAGCAGCTTAGAGGTCGCCTATGGCTACACCTTC. The encoded protein is CASSLEVAYGYTF. The chain employs TRBV11-3 and TRBJ1-2; D gene uncertain. The CDR3 length is 13 residues. In germline, CDR1 is SGHNT, CDR2 YENEEA. The V end was cut by 0 bases, the J end by 4 bases, with 6 bases between. The whole variable domain, filled in from reference TRBV11-3 and TRBJ1-2, reads EAGVVQSPRYKIIEKKQPVAFWCNPISGHNTLYWYLQNLGQGPELLIRYENEEAVDDSQLPKDRFSAERLKGVDSTLKIQPAELGDSAVYLCASSLEVAYGYTFGSGTRLTVV.

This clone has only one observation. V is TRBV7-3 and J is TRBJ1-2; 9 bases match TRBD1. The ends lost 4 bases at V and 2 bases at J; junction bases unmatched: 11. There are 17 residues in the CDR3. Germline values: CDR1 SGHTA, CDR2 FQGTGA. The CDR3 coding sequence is TGTGCCAGCAGCTCAGGTGGGACAGGGACAGGGAACTATGGCTACACCTTC. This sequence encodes CASSSGGTGTGNYGYTF.

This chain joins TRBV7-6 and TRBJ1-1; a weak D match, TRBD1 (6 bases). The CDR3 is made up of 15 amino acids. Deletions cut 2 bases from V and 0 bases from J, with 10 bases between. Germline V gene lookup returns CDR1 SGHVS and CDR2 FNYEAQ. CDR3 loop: CASSLSDRLNTEAFF. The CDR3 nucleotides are TGTGCCAGCAGCTTATCCGACAGGTTGAACACTGAAGCTTTCTTT.